This TCR beta chain is from a study of T cells expressing NK-cell markers. The CDR3 extends over 17 amino acids. Germline V gene data show CDR1 as SGHVS and CDR2 as FQNEAQ. Libraries used 5'RACE template switching adding universal primer site and UMIs. TCRdb re-called the 5' RACE reads, yielding one record per CDR3 amino acid sequence without DNA. The table lists over 350,000 distinct CDR3 sequences, with about 10% in the top ten. The source material was blood T cells: a sorted CD56 or NKG2C T cell subset, CD4+ or CD8+ T cells, or bulk PBMC T cells (not recorded which). This sequence was found in a woman aged 45-59 years in good health. V gene TRBV7-8 combines with J gene TRBJ1-1; the D call from TCRdb, TRBD1, cannot be confirmed without DNA. CDR3 in amino acids: CASSLAIFRGLDTEAFF.